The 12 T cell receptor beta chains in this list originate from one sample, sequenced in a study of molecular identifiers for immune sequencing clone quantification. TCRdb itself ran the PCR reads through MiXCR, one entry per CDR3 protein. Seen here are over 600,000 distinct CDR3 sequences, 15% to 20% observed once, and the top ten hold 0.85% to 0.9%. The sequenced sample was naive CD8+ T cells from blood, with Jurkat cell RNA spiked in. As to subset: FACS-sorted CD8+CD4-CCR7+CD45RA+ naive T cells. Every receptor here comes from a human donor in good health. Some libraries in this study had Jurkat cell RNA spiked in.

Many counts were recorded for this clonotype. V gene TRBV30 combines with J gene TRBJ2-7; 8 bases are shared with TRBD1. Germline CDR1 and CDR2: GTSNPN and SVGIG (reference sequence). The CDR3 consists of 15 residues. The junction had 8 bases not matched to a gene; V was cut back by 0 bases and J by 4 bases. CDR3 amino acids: CAWSVRTGLQYEQYF. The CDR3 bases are TGTGCCTGGAGTGTTCGGACAGGGCTTCAGTACGAGCAGTACTTC.

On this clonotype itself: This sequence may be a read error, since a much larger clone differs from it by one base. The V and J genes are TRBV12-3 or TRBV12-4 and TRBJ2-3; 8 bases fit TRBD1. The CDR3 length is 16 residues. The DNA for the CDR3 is TGTGTCAGCAGTCACCCAGTACAGGGGGATTTAGATACGCAGTATTTT. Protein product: CVSSHPVQGDLDTQYF.

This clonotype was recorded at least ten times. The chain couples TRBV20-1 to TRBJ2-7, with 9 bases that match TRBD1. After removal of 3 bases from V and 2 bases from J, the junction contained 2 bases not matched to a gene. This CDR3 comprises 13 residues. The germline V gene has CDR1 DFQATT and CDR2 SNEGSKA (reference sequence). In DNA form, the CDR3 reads TGCAGTGCTAGGGGGGACAGGGCCTACGAGCAGTACTTC. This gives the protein CSARGDRAYEQYF.

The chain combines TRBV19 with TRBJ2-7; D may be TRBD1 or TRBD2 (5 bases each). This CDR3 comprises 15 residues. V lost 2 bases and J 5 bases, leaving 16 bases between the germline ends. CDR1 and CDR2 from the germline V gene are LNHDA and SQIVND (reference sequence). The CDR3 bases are TGTGCCAGTAGTATAAATTTAGGGACCGTGGACGAGCAGTACTTC. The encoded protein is CASSINLGTVDEQYF.

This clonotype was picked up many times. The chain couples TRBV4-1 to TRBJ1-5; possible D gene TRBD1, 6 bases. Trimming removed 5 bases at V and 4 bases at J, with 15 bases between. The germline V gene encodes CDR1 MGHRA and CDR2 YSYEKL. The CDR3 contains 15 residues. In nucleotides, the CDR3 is TGCGCCAGCAGCGCAGCAGGGGCAGGTAATCAGCCCCAGCATTTT. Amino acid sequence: CASSAAGAGNQPQHF.

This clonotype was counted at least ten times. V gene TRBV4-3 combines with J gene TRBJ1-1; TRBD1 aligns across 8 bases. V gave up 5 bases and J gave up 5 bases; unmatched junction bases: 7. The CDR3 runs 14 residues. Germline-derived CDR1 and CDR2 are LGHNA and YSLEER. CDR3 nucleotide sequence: TGCGCCAGCAGCTCAGGGGGCTGGAATACTGAAGCTTTCTTT. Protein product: CASSSGGWNTEAFF.

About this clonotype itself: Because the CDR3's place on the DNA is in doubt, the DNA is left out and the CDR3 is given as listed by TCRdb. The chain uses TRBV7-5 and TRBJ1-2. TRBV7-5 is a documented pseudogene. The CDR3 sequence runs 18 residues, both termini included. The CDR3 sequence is CISVPEAQAGRASYGYTF.

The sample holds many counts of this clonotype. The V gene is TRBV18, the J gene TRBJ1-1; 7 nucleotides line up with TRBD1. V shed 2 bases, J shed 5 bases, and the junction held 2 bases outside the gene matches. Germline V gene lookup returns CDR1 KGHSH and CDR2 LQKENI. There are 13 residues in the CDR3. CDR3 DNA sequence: TGTGCCAGCTCACCAGGACAGGCGACTGAAGCTTTCTTT. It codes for CASSPGQATEAFF.

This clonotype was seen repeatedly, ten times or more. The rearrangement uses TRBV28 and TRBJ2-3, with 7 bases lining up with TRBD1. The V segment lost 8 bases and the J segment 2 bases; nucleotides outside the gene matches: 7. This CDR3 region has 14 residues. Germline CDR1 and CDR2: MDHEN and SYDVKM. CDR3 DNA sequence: TGTGCCAGCCGATCCAGGGGGTACACAGATACGCAGTATTTT. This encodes CASRSRGYTDTQYF. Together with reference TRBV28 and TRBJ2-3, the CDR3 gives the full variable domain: DVKVTQSSRYLVKRTGEKVFLECVQDMDHENMFWYRQDPGLGLRLIYFSYDVKMKEKGDIPEGYSVSREKKERFSLILESASTNQTSMYLCASRSRGYTDTQYFGPGTRLTVL.

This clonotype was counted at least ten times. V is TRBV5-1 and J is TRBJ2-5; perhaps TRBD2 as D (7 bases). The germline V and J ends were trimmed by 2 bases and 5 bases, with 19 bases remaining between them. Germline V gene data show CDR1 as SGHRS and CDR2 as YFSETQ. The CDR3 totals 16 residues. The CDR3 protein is CASSLLFGRGGETQYF. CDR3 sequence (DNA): TGCGCCAGCAGCTTACTCTTCGGCAGGGGAGGGGAGACCCAGTACTTC. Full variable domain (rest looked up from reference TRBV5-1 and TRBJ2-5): KAGVTQTPRYLIKTRGQQVTLSCSPISGHRSVSWYQQTPGQGLQFLFEYFSETQRNKGNFPGRFSGRQFSNSRSEMNVSTLELGDSALYLCASSLLFGRGGETQYFGPGTRLLVL.

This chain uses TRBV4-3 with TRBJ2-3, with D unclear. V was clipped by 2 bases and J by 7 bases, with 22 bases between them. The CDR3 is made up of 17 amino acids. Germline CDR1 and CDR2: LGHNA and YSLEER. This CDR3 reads CASSQTHSATTDYTQYF. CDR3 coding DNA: TGCGCCAGCAGCCAAACACATTCAGCCACAACAGACTATACGCAGTATTTT.

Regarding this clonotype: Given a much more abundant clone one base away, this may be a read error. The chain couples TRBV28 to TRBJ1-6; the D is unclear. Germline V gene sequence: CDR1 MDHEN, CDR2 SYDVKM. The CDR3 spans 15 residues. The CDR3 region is CASTHLLTGNSPPHF. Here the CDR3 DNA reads TGTGCCAGCACGCACCTTCTGACTGGAAATTCACCCCCCCACTTT.